This entry lists 16 T cell receptor beta chains sequenced from one sample in a study of shared clonotypes between healthy human individuals. TCRdb keeps only in-frame clones here, not all; method: immunoSEQ multiplex PCR. In the table there are about a million clones, approximately 80% of which are singletons. The sample taken for sequencing was memory CD4+ T cells from PBMCs. The subset is: CD45RA-negative fraction. Receptor source: a man aged 18 to 29 in good health. Some clones in this sample may be carry-over from other donors' samples.

The rearrangement joins TRBV30 to TRBJ2-1; 14 bases match TRBD2. CDR3 length equals 20 residues. With 5 bases clipped from V and 8 bases from J, the junction kept 23 bases outside the gene matches. Germline V gives CDR1 GTSNPN, CDR2 SVGIG (reference sequence). CDR3 residues: CAWELDSGLAGVIGLDEQFF. The DNA for the CDR3 is TGTGCCTGGGAGCTCGACTCGGGACTAGCGGGAGTCATTGGGTTAGATGAGCAGTTCTTC.

This clone was recorded a few times. The chain couples TRBV7-9 to TRBJ2-7; 7 bases fit TRBD1. Germline loops: CDR1 SEHNR, CDR2 FQNEAQ (reference sequence). This CDR3 is built from 14 residues. Trimming at V came to 4 bases and at J to 6 bases, leaving 9 bases not matched to a gene. In nucleotides, the CDR3 is TGTGCCAGCAGCTCACCGACAGGGTCTGGCGAGCAGTACTTC. Its translation is CASSSPTGSGEQYF.

This clone appeared a few times. The chain couples TRBV6-1 to TRBJ1-2; 7 bases line up with TRBD1. Germline V CDR1 and CDR2: MNHNS, SASEGT. V shed 3 bases, J shed 4 bases, and the junction held 8 bases outside the gene matches. The length of the CDR3 is 15 residues. CDR3 in DNA: TGTGCCAGCAGTGATTTTAAAAGGGGGCCCTATGGCTACACCTTC. This gives the protein CASSDFKRGPYGYTF.

This chain's CDR3 is CASSIIAGTGANVLTF. Written as DNA, the CDR3 is TGTGCCAGTAGTATAATTGCAGGGACTGGGGCCAACGTCCTGACTTTC. This sequence joins TRBV19 and TRBJ2-6; D perhaps matches TRBD1 (5 bases). V lost 2 bases and J lost 2, with 10 bases in between. The length of the CDR3 is 16 residues. Germline V gene lookup returns CDR1 LNHDA and CDR2 SQIVND (reference sequence).

This sequence joins TRBV6-5 and TRBJ2-1; D unresolved. There are 13 residues in the CDR3. Germline V gene data show CDR1 as MNHEY and CDR2 as SVGAGI. Deletions cut 10 bases from V and 3 bases from J, with 13 bases between. The CDR3 sequence is CATIASYYNEQFF. The CDR3, as DNA: TGTGCCACGATAGCCAGTTACTACAATGAGCAGTTCTTC.

The chain combines TRBV2 with TRBJ2-2; TRBD2 matches 14 bases. The CDR3 sequence is 14 residues long. V shed 8 bases and J 6 bases; nucleotides not matched to a gene: 2. Germline CDR1 and CDR2: SNHLY and FYNNEI. CDR3 sequence: CASRLAGGAGELFF. The DNA for the CDR3 is TGTGCCAGCCGACTAGCGGGAGGGGCCGGGGAGCTGTTTTTT.

The chain is built from TRBV6-1 and TRBJ2-1, with TRBD2 matching over 9 bases. The CDR3 extends over 14 amino acids. The germline V gene encodes CDR1 MNHNS and CDR2 SASEGT. Germline trimming cut 4 bases from V and 5 bases from J; bases unmatched to any gene: 3. This chain's CDR3 is CASSVTSGNNEQFF. In nucleotides, the CDR3 is TGTGCCAGCAGTGTGACTAGCGGAAACAATGAGCAGTTCTTC.

As concerns this clone: With only one base between it and a far larger clone, this is likely a read error. Different DNA sequences within this sample yield the same CDR3. The chain recombines TRBV2 with TRBJ1-4, with 7 nucleotides matching TRBD1. Germline V lookup: CDR1 SNHLY, CDR2 FYNNEI. The CDR3 runs to 12 residues. CDR3: CASISTGEKLFF. CDR3 DNA sequence: TGTGCCAGCATCTCAACAGGGGAAAAGCTGTTTTTT.

The rearrangement links TRBV7-9 to TRBJ1-4; D not resolved. Trimming stripped 2 bases from V and 4 bases from J, with 14 bases between. The CDR3 loop spans 16 amino acids. The germline gives CDR1 SEHNR, CDR2 FQNEAQ (reference sequence). The CDR3 loop reads CASSLRVTAINEKLFF. The DNA for the CDR3 is TGTGCCAGCAGCTTACGAGTTACAGCTATTAATGAAAAACTGTTTTTT.

This clone was found once. The V call is TRBV5-4, the J call TRBJ2-3; D perhaps matches TRBD1 (5 bases). The germline gives CDR1 SGHNT, CDR2 YYREEE (reference sequence). The CDR3 has 16 residues. V lost 4 bases and J 2 bases, leaving 17 bases between the germline ends. The CDR3: CASSRRQNPDTDTQYF. The CDR3 DNA reads TGTGCCAGCAGCCGACGACAGAACCCCGACACAGATACGCAGTATTTT.

The V gene is TRBV7-9, the J gene TRBJ2-7; 7 bases agree with TRBD2. This CDR3 is built from 16 residues. Germline trimming cut 4 bases from V and 0 bases from J; bases unmatched to any gene: 9. Per the germline V gene, CDR1 is SEHNR and CDR2 is FQNEAQ (reference sequence). The CDR3 sequence: CASSSTARDYSYEQYF. CDR3 DNA: TGTGCCAGCAGCTCCACCGCTCGGGACTACTCCTACGAGCAGTACTTC.

The chain couples TRBV4-1 to TRBJ1-3; no definite D call. The CDR3 covers 17 residues. Germline V gives CDR1 MGHRA, CDR2 YSYEKL. Trimming stripped 0 bases from V and 0 bases from J, with 12 bases between. CDR3 region: CASSQDPPNRSGNTIYF. Written as DNA, the CDR3 is TGCGCCAGCAGCCAAGATCCTCCTAACCGCTCTGGAAACACCATATATTTT.

The CDR3 coding sequence is TGTGCCAGCAGCCTAAGAGGACAGGGAGTTTCTGGAAACACCATATATTTT. Residues: CASSLRGQGVSGNTIYF. The rearrangement joins TRBV7-9 to TRBJ1-3; TRBD1 aligns across 8 bases. Germline assignment: CDR1 SEHNR and CDR2 FQNEAQ (reference sequence). This CDR3 spans 17 amino acids. V was pared by 5 bases and J by 1 base, with 10 bases of the junction left unmatched. Using reference TRBV7-9 and TRBJ1-3 for the parts outside the CDR3, the full variable domain is DTGVSQNPRHKITKRGQNVTFRCDPISEHNRLYWYRQTLGQGPEFLTYFQNEAQLEKSRLLSDRFSAERPKGSFSTLEIQRTEQGDSAMYLCASSLRGQGVSGNTIYFGEGSWLTVV.

A remark on this clone: Other DNA sequences of this sample code for an identical CDR3. This chain links TRBV7-3 with TRBJ1-1; D not certain. The ends were cut back, 5 bases at V and 0 bases at J, with 10 bases in the middle. This CDR3 spans 14 amino acids. Germline V lookup: CDR1 SGHTA, CDR2 FQGTGA. Here the CDR3 reads CASSLNRVNTEAFF. The CDR3 nucleotides read TGTGCCAGCAGCCTTAACCGGGTGAACACTGAAGCTTTCTTT.

The rearrangement links TRBV9 to TRBJ1-3; no firm D call. With 0 bases removed from V and 5 bases from J, the gap between germline ends came to 12 bases. Germline V gene data show CDR1 as SGDLS and CDR2 as YYNGEE. This CDR3 is 15 amino acids long. CDR3 bases: TGTGCCAGCAGCGTAGAGGTGGCAGCAAGAAACACCATATATTTT. This translates into CASSVEVAARNTIYF.

As to this clone: Other nucleotide sequences from this sample produce the same CDR3. J is TRBJ2-7 and V is TRBV28, with 9 nucleotides matching TRBD2. V lost 3 bases and J lost 0; bases outside the gene matches: 6. The CDR3 spans 16 residues. Germline V lookup: CDR1 MDHEN, CDR2 SYDVKM. The CDR3 spells CASSFSLAGLSYEQYF. Written as DNA, the CDR3 is TGTGCCAGCAGTTTTAGTCTAGCGGGGCTCTCCTACGAGCAGTACTTC. Looking up the rest from reference TRBV28 and TRBJ2-7 gives the full variable domain: DVKVTQSSRYLVKRTGEKVFLECVQDMDHENMFWYRQDPGLGLRLIYFSYDVKMKEKGDIPEGYSVSREKKERFSLILESASTNQTSMYLCASSFSLAGLSYEQYFGPGTRLTVT.